The following is a T cell receptor beta chain sequence with its context. Antigen: not known. This may be a read error, as it is one base from a much larger clone. Germline values: CDR1 SGHTA, CDR2 FQGTGA. Trimming left V 1 base short and J 6 bases short, with 9 bases between. CDR3 length: 14 amino acids. The data were taken from a study of neurological immune-mediated disorders. Study-wide findings and caveats: Sharing of CDR3 amino acid sequences among expanded clones across subjects was absent, suggesting private repertoires in all groups.

Time point reported: longitudinal time-point 3. Source material was 2 million unsorted PBMCs, stored at -80 °C in RNAlater. The cDNA was synthesized by 5'RACE incorporating 10-nucleotide random UMIs. In TCRdb, the 5' RACE reads were re-called with MiXCR into one record per CDR3 protein. Altogether more than 95,000 distinct CDR3 sequences are present, 10% to 14% being singletons, with the ten largest covering about 3%. The TCR comes from a female donor with HTLV-1-associated myelopathy (HAM/TSP). The sample comprised PBMCs. The chain links TRBV7-3 to TRBJ2-2, with unresolved D. CDR3 loop: CASSLIYNSGELFF. CDR3 in DNA: TGTGCCAGCAGCTTAATCTATAACTCCGGGGAGCTGTTTTTT.